This TCR beta chain is from a study of control samples from healthy donors and cancer patients. The CDR3 is made up of 17 amino acids. V shed 1 base and J shed 0 bases, with 16 bases lying between them. Germline CDR1 MGHRA, CDR2 YSYEKL. TCRdb keeps only in-frame clones here, not all; method: immunoSEQ multiplex PCR. The sample lists around 130,000 clones, over 85% occurring once. The TCR comes from a man aged 45-65 years with head and neck cancer. The chain employs TRBV4-1 and TRBJ2-7; the D is unclear. The sequenced sample consisted of PBMCs. The CDR3 DNA reads as TGCGCCAGCAGCCAAGCCCCTTCACCGAGGAGCTCCTACGAGCAGTACTTC. This translates into CASSQAPSPRSSYEQYF.